One and the same sample provided the 31 T cell receptor beta chains below, sequenced in a study of T cells after yellow fever vaccination. TCRdb reanalysed the 5' RACE reads using MiXCR and keeps one entry per CDR3 protein. The sample has under 550,000 distinct CDR3 sequences, 21% seen once. The source material was PBMCs, sampled about 20 days after the first yellow fever vaccination. All receptors derive from a man between 18 and 29 years old who received the YFV17D yellow fever vaccine.

The chain links TRBV3-1 to TRBJ2-1; 12 bases match TRBD2. The CDR3 extends over 16 amino acids. V was clipped by 4 bases and J by 8 bases; unmatched bases: 9. Per the germline V gene, CDR1 is LGHDT and CDR2 is YNNKEL (reference sequence). CDR3 residues: CASSLLAGGIRHEQFF. The CDR3 nucleotides are TGTGCCAGCAGCCTCCTAGCGGGGGGGATTAGGCATGAGCAGTTCTTC.

The rearrangement joins TRBV5-1 to TRBJ2-1, with D possibly TRBD1 on 6 matching bases. The CDR3 extends over 17 amino acids. Germline V gene lookup returns CDR1 SGHRS and CDR2 YFSETQ. Trimming removed 1 base from V and 2 bases from J, with 16 bases in between. In DNA, the CDR3 is TGCGCCAGCAGCTTGAACCCCCAACAGGGTCCCTACAATGAGCAGTTCTTC. Translation: CASSLNPQQGPYNEQFF.

This clonotype showed up just a few times. V and J are TRBV7-3 and TRBJ2-3; 8 nucleotides align to TRBD2. Per the germline V gene, CDR1 is SGHTA and CDR2 is FQGTGA. This CDR3 spans 15 amino acids. The ends lost 2 bases at V and 1 base at J; junction bases unmatched: 2. CDR3 coding DNA: TGTGCCAGCAGCTTAGACGGGGGGGGCACAGATACGCAGTATTTT. Encoded protein: CASSLDGGGTDTQYF.

This sequence joins TRBV7-3 and TRBJ1-2; no reliable D call. This CDR3 has 15 amino acids. Between the trimmed V and J ends, which lost 1 base and 3 bases, there was a span of 12 bases. The germline V gene encodes CDR1 SGHTA and CDR2 FQGTGA. The CDR3 DNA follows: TGTGCCAGCAGCTTAAAGGAGGAGAATGACTATGGCTACACCTTC. Residues: CASSLKEENDYGYTF.

This sequence joins TRBV2 and TRBJ2-7, with 8 bases that match TRBD1. V lost 5 bases, J lost 2 bases, and 5 bases stayed unmatched. CDR1 and CDR2 (germline): SNHLY, FYNNEI. The CDR3 extends over 14 amino acids. The CDR3 loop reads CASSPSQGAYEQYF. DNA of the CDR3: TGTGCCAGCAGTCCTTCACAGGGGGCCTACGAGCAGTACTTC. Looking up the rest from reference TRBV2 and TRBJ2-7 gives the full variable domain: EPEVTQTPSHQVTQMGQEVILRCVPISNHLYFYWYRQILGQKVEFLVSFYNNEISEKSEIFDDQFSVERPDGSNFTLKIRSTKLEDSAMYFCASSPSQGAYEQYFGPGTRLTVT.

The V call is TRBV29-1, the J call TRBJ2-1; D assignment may be TRBD1 or TRBD2 (5 bases each). Deletions cut 7 bases from V and 8 bases from J, with 21 bases between. The CDR3 totals 14 residues. The germline gives CDR1 SQVTM, CDR2 ANQGSEA. The CDR3 coding sequence is TGCAGCGGGACCTGGAGGCAGGGATGGGATGAGCAGTTCTTC. Protein sequence: CSGTWRQGWDEQFF.

This clonotype has just a few counts. V usage is TRBV11-2 and J usage is TRBJ2-7; the D gene is possibly TRBD2 (5 bases). Per germline, CDR1 SGHAT and CDR2 FQNNGV. The CDR3 spans 13 residues. Trimming left V 3 bases short and J 4 bases short, with 10 bases between. The DNA for the CDR3 is TGTGCCAGCAGCTTGGTCACTAGTTACGAGCAGTACTTC. The encoded protein is CASSLVTSYEQYF. Drawing the rest from reference TRBV11-2 and TRBJ2-7, the complete variable domain is EAGVAQSPRYKIIEKRQSVAFWCNPISGHATLYWYQQILGQGPKLLIQFQNNGVVDDSQLPKDRFSAERLKGVDSTLKIQPAKLEDSAVYLCASSLVTSYEQYFGPGTRLTVT.

CDR3 sequence: CSARLYSPTDTQYF. The CDR3 bases are TGCAGTGCTAGACTCTACAGCCCCACAGATACGCAGTATTTT. The chain has TRBV20-1 and TRBJ2-3; D unresolved. V was clipped by 2 bases and J by 2 bases, with 11 bases between them. Germline CDR1 DFQATT, CDR2 SNEGSKA (reference sequence). This CDR3 is built from 14 residues.

This clonotype has a handful of counts. The V call is TRBV24-1, the J call TRBJ1-1; maybe TRBD1 (5 bases). Trimming removed 4 bases at V and 0 bases at J, with 14 bases between. Germline assignment: CDR1 KGHDR and CDR2 SFDVKD. The CDR3 totals 16 residues. The CDR3 nucleotides read TGTGCCACCAGTGAGAGTCGGGGCGGTTTGAACACTGAAGCTTTCTTT. This codes for CATSESRGGLNTEAFF.

This clonotype was counted ten times or more. The CDR3: CSVAPRFNNEQFF. CDR3 coding DNA: TGCAGCGTTGCTCCGCGATTCAACAATGAGCAGTTCTTC. The J gene is TRBJ2-1, the V gene TRBV29-1; D unresolved. The CDR3 runs to 13 residues. CDR1 and CDR2 from the germline V gene are SQVTM and ANQGSEA. V shed 4 bases and J shed 5 bases, with 12 bases lying between them.

This clonotype was detected only a few times. This rearrangement joins TRBV7-2 to TRBJ2-2, with a tentative D call TRBD1 (6 bases). Trimming pared 3 bases from V and 2 bases from J, leaving 10 bases between. This CDR3 has 15 residues. Germline V gives CDR1 SGHTA, CDR2 FQGNSA. The CDR3 nucleotides are TGTGCCAGCAGCTTCCAACAGGGAAACACCGGGGAGCTGTTTTTT. Its translation: CASSFQQGNTGELFF.

This clonotype was seen only a few times. The genes are TRBV20-1 and TRBJ2-1; D remains unclear. Germline lookup yields CDR1 DFQATT and CDR2 SNEGSKA (reference sequence). Trimming took 5 bases from V and 8 from J, leaving 16 bases between them. The CDR3 is 13 residues long. This CDR3 reads CSARVFGLDEQFF. CDR3 nucleotide sequence: TGCAGTGCTCGAGTTTTTGGTTTGGATGAGCAGTTCTTC.

In its sample, this clonotype was seen many times. The V gene is TRBV29-1, the J gene TRBJ2-6, with unresolved D. The germline V gene encodes CDR1 SQVTM and CDR2 ANQGSEA. The germline V and J ends were trimmed by 4 bases and 0 bases, with 4 bases remaining between them. The CDR3 has 13 amino acids. CDR3 DNA sequence: TGCAGCGTTGTCCTCTCTGGGGCCAACGTCCTGACTTTC. It is translated as CSVVLSGANVLTF.

The J gene is TRBJ1-2, the V gene TRBV5-4, with 10 positions matching TRBD1. CDR3 size: 14 residues. Germline-derived CDR1 and CDR2 are SGHNT and YYREEE (reference sequence). V was clipped by 4 bases and J by 8 bases; unmatched bases: 8. CDR3 loop: CASSRTGTGEGYTF. As DNA, the CDR3 is TGTGCCAGCAGCCGAACCGGGACAGGGGAGGGCTACACCTTC.

This clonotype came up a few times. The CDR3 loop is CASSSPRDYEQYV. The CDR3 region has the DNA TGTGCCAGCAGTTCCCCAAGGGACTACGAGCAGTACGTC. This chain connects TRBV28 to TRBJ2-7; D is undetermined. CDR1 is MDHEN, CDR2 SYDVKM, per germline. V was shortened by 4 bases and J by 3 bases, with 10 bases between the two germline ends. CDR3 length: 13 residues.

This clonotype showed up just a few times. The CDR3 nucleotides read TGTGCCAGCTCACCCCTAAGAGTAGGGGGCTTATACGAGCAGTACGTC. Translation: CASSPLRVGGLYEQYV. The J gene is TRBJ2-7, the V gene TRBV18; 7 nucleotides match TRBD1. Germline CDR1 KGHSH, CDR2 LQKENI. The CDR3 covers 16 residues. Trimming cost V 3 bases and J 4 bases; bases outside gene matches: 12.

This clonotype was picked up a small number of times. The chain uses TRBV25-1 and TRBJ2-5, with 7 bases identical to TRBD1. The CDR3 consists of 13 residues. In germline, CDR1 is MGHDK, CDR2 SYGVNS. J lost 5 bases, V lost 4 bases, and 4 bases had no gene match. CDR3 nucleotides: TGTGCCAGCAGTGGACAGGGAGTGGAGACCCAGTACTTC. As protein: CASSGQGVETQYF.

There are a few counts of this clonotype. J is TRBJ1-1 and V is TRBV5-1; TRBD1 matches at 12 bases. Germline V CDR1 and CDR2: SGHRS, YFSETQ. The CDR3 is 19 amino acids. The V and J ends lost 5 bases and 4 bases, in that order; junction bases with no gene match: 18. DNA of the CDR3: TGCGCCAGCAGACCCCCGAAGGTCGGGACAGGGGGCACGGGCACTGAAGCTTTCTTT. Its protein is CASRPPKVGTGGTGTEAFF.

This clonotype was counted a few times. The rearrangement uses TRBV29-1 and TRBJ2-7, with D unclear. The length of the CDR3 is 8 residues. V was pared by 7 bases and J by 9 bases, with 7 bases between. The germline CDR1 and CDR2 sequences are SQVTM and ANQGSEA. This CDR3 is CSGPGQYV. CDR3 bases: TGCAGCGGTCCGGGGCAGTACGTC.

The chain employs TRBV15 and TRBJ1-1; 7 bases are shared with TRBD1. Germline V lookup: CDR1 LNHNV, CDR2 YYDKDF (reference sequence). The CDR3 totals 15 residues. The trim removed 2 bases at V and 1 base at J, leaving 4 bases unmatched. Written as DNA, the CDR3 is TGTGCCACCAGCAGACGGGACAGCTCGAACACTGAAGCTTTCTTT. Protein sequence: CATSRRDSSNTEAFF.

The genes are TRBV29-1 and TRBJ2-3, with TRBD2 as a possible D gene (6 bases). The CDR3 length is 14 residues. Germline loops: CDR1 SQVTM, CDR2 ANQGSEA. V lost 3 bases to trimming and J lost 7 bases, with 17 bases between them. CDR3: CSVEPSAYSNTQYF. Here the CDR3 DNA reads TGCAGCGTTGAGCCTAGCGCTTATTCAAATACGCAGTATTTT.

The gene calls are TRBV14 and TRBJ1-1; D unresolved. This CDR3 contains 14 residues. CDR1 is SGHDN, CDR2 FVKESK, per germline. V lost 4 bases and J 0 bases, leaving 9 bases between the germline ends. The CDR3, as DNA: TGTGCCAGCAGCCGAGACCCTATGAACACTGAAGCTTTCTTT. Translated: CASSRDPMNTEAFF.

The genes are TRBV28 and TRBJ2-1; perhaps TRBD1 as D (6 bases). There are 13 residues in the CDR3. The germline gives CDR1 MDHEN, CDR2 SYDVKM. V dropped 5 bases and J dropped 4 bases, with 9 bases sitting between them. The CDR3 reads CASSRDIYNEQFF. The CDR3 coding sequence is TGTGCCAGCAGTCGGGACATTTACAATGAGCAGTTCTTC.

The chain carries TRBV4-3 and TRBJ2-7; the D gene is possibly TRBD2 (5 bases). This CDR3 comprises 14 residues. Trimming took off 0 bases at V and 1 base at J, with 7 bases between the two ends. Germline CDR1 and CDR2: LGHNA and YSLEER. Here the CDR3 reads CASSQEPGSYEQYF. As DNA, the CDR3 is TGCGCCAGCAGCCAAGAGCCGGGGTCCTACGAGCAGTACTTC.

The chain couples TRBV15 to TRBJ2-4; D might be TRBD1 (6 bases). Germline CDR1 is LNHNV and CDR2 is YYDKDF (reference sequence). Trimming took 3 bases from V and 1 from J, leaving 13 bases between them. The CDR3 has 16 amino acids. The CDR3 nucleotides are TGTGCCACCAGCAGCATACAGGGAAGGGCCAAAAACATTCAGTACTTC. Its translation: CATSSIQGRAKNIQYF.

This clonotype was observed a single time. The chain employs TRBV20-1 and TRBJ2-7, with D possibly called TRBD1 or TRBD2 (5 bases each). V was cut by 5 bases and J by 4 bases, with 15 bases left in between. The CDR3 contains 13 residues. The germline CDR1 and CDR2 sequences are DFQATT and SNEGSKA (reference sequence). CDR3 in amino acids: CSADPGRTYEQYF. In nucleotides, the CDR3 is TGCAGTGCTGACCCGGGACGGACTTACGAGCAGTACTTC.

This clonotype occurred many times. The chain uses TRBV20-1 and TRBJ2-1; D is perhaps TRBD1 or TRBD2 (6 bases each). Germline V gene lookup returns CDR1 DFQATT and CDR2 SNEGSKA (reference sequence). This CDR3 has 13 residues. V was trimmed by 3 bases and J by 7 bases, leaving 13 bases between them. The chain's CDR3 is CSARKGGLNEQFF. The CDR3 DNA reads as TGCAGTGCTAGGAAGGGGGGTTTGAATGAGCAGTTCTTC.

The chain has TRBV20-1 and TRBJ2-5, with TRBD2 matching 9 bases. Germline-derived CDR1 and CDR2 are DFQATT and SNEGSKA (reference sequence). The CDR3 totals 15 residues. The trim removed 6 bases at V and 1 base at J, leaving 9 bases unmatched. The CDR3 loop reads CSATASGGPQETQYF. The CDR3 DNA reads TGCAGTGCCACCGCGAGCGGGGGGCCCCAAGAGACCCAGTACTTC.

The chain links TRBV7-3 to TRBJ2-1, with TRBD2 identical over 12 bases. After removal of 5 bases from V and 4 bases from J, the junction contained 18 bases not matched to a gene. This CDR3 region has 20 residues. The germline V gene encodes CDR1 SGHTA and CDR2 FQGTGA. Written as DNA, the CDR3 is TGTGCCAGCAGCCAATTCCTACCGACGACTAGCGGGGGACCATACAATGAGCAGTTCTTC. As protein: CASSQFLPTTSGGPYNEQFF.

This clonotype showed up just a few times. This chain links TRBV4-1 with TRBJ2-7; 7 positions match TRBD2. CDR1 is MGHRA and CDR2 is YSYEKL in the germline V gene. The J segment lost 3 bases and the V segment lost 4 bases, leaving 6 bases of the junction unmatched. The CDR3 contains 14 residues. The CDR3 sequence is CASSPSSGDYEQYF. As DNA, the CDR3 is TGCGCCAGCAGCCCGTCTAGCGGAGACTACGAGCAGTACTTC.

This clonotype has only a few counts. V gene TRBV12-3 or TRBV12-4 combines with J gene TRBJ1-2, with D perhaps TRBD1 (6 bases). V lost 1 base, J lost 2 bases, and 17 bases lay in between. This CDR3 has 17 amino acids. CDR3 in amino acids: CASSLVISRDTNYGYTF. As DNA, the CDR3 is TGTGCCAGCAGTTTAGTAATTAGTAGGGACACCAACTATGGCTACACCTTC.